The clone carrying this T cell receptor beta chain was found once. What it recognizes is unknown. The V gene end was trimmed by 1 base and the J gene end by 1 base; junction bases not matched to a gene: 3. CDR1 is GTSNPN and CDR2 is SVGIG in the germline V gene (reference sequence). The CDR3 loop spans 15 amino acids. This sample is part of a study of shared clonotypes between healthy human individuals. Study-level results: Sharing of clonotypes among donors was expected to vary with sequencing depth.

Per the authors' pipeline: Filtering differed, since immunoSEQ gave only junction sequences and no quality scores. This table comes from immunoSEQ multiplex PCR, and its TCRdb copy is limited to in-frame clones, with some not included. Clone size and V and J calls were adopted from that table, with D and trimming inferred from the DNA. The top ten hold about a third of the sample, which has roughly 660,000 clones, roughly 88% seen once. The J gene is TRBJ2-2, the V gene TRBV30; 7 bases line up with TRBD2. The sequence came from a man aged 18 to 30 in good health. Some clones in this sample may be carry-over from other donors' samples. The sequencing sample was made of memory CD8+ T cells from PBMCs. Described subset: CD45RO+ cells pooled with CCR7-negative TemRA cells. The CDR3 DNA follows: TGTGCCTGGAGTGGACTAGCAGAGAACACCGGGGAGCTGTTTTTT. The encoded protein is CAWSGLAENTGELFF.